This TCR beta chain was sequenced for a study of tumor and adjacent non-tumor tissue in lung cancer. The overall study: Patients comprised about a dozen adenocarcinoma, a couple of squamous cell carcinoma and 1 small cell lung cancer. Overall study findings and caveats: Patients with more diverse tumor TCRs had worse survival. TCR diversity was significantly greater in tumor than normal lung tissue.

The template was RNA from unsorted bulk tissue. The normal lung tissue was taken more than 3 cm from the tumor edge. The library came from three nested PCR rounds adapted from ARM-PCR protocols. Each CDR3 protein gets one entry after TCRdb re-called the multiplex PCR reads with MiXCR. The sample consists of over 80,000 distinct CDR3 sequences, 75% to 85% of them appearing once. This CDR3 has 15 amino acids. The germline gives CDR1 MNHEY, CDR2 SVGAGI. Concerning this clonotype: Its target is unknown. A junction boundary mismatches the germline segment, possibly from a read error.

The sample consisted of distant non-tumor lung tissue. This clonotype originated in a man in his sixties with small cell lung cancer. V gene TRBV6-5 combines with J gene TRBJ2-2; perhaps D is TRBD1 or TRBD2 (6 bases each). CDR3 DNA sequence: TGTGCCAGCAGTTATAAACCAAGGGGGGCCAGGGAGATGTTTTTT. Protein sequence: CASSYKPRGAREMFF.